Below, 24 T cell receptor beta chains from the same sample are listed, as sequenced in a study of shared clonotypes between healthy human individuals. Profiled with immunoSEQ multiplex PCR; TCRdb holds only in-frame clones, not every one. The repertoire holds about 600,000 clones, almost 97% seen once, with about 0.06% in the top ten. Sequencing used naive CD4+ T cells sorted from blood. The subset denotes: CD45RA+ positively selected. All receptors come from a woman under 40 in good health.

The chain couples TRBV5-1 to TRBJ1-4, with 7 bases lining up with TRBD1. The trim removed 4 bases at V and 6 bases at J, leaving 9 bases unmatched. The CDR3 runs 15 residues. The V gene's germline CDR1 is SGHRS and CDR2 YFSETQ. CDR3 bases: TGCGCCAGCAGCCCGACTGGGACAGTAGATGAAAAACTGTTTTTT. Protein product: CASSPTGTVDEKLFF. The full variable domain, rest sourced from reference TRBV5-1 and TRBJ1-4, is KAGVTQTPRYLIKTRGQQVTLSCSPISGHRSVSWYQQTPGQGLQFLFEYFSETQRNKGNFPGRFSGRQFSNSRSEMNVSTLELGDSALYLCASSPTGTVDEKLFFGSGTQLSVL.

The chain joins TRBV28 to TRBJ1-4; TRBD1 matches 7 bases. With V trimmed by 5 bases and J by 4 bases, 4 bases remained unmatched. This CDR3 contains 14 residues. Germline CDR1 is MDHEN and CDR2 is SYDVKM. The CDR3 DNA reads TGTGCCAGCAGTCGCGGGACAGATAATGAAAAACTGTTTTTT. It yields the protein CASSRGTDNEKLFF.

The chain employs TRBV20-1 and TRBJ2-7, with D perhaps TRBD2 (5 bases). Trimming cost V 7 bases and J 6 bases, with 13 bases left between them. The CDR3 contains 11 residues. Germline V gene sequence: CDR1 DFQATT, CDR2 SNEGSKA (reference sequence). The CDR3 region has the DNA TGCAGTGGGCGGGTAGGACGCGAGCAGTACTTC. Translated: CSGRVGREQYF.

This chain uses TRBV4-1 with TRBJ2-1, with 8 bases identical to TRBD2. Trimming took 1 base from V and 4 from J; bases not matched to a gene: 12. Germline V gene data show CDR1 as MGHRA and CDR2 as YSYEKL. The CDR3 is made up of 18 amino acids. The CDR3 spells CASSQGRSPGGPYNEQFF. The CDR3 bases are TGCGCCAGCAGCCAAGGGCGCTCCCCGGGAGGGCCGTACAATGAGCAGTTCTTC.

This rearrangement joins TRBV11-3 to TRBJ2-3; a possible D gene is TRBD2 (5 bases). Germline CDR1 is SGHNT and CDR2 is YENEEA. The CDR3 consists of 12 residues. Trimming shortened V by 8 bases and J by 4 bases, and 10 bases separated the two germline ends. The CDR3 protein is CASSREPDTQYF. The CDR3 coding sequence is TGTGCCAGCTCGAGGGAACCAGATACGCAGTATTTT.

The V call is TRBV5-1, the J call TRBJ2-2; tentatively, D is TRBD2 (5 bases). The V gene's germline CDR1 is SGHRS and CDR2 YFSETQ. The CDR3 is made up of 13 amino acids. The ends were cut back, 4 bases at V and 1 base at J, with 5 bases in the middle. The CDR3 DNA follows: TGCGCCAGCAGCGGGAGGAACACCGGGGAGCTGTTTTTT. Protein product: CASSGRNTGELFF.

The chain recombines TRBV10-3 with TRBJ2-1; 11 nucleotides line up with TRBD1. The CDR3 extends over 13 amino acids. The V and J ends lost 7 bases and 7 bases, in that order; junction bases with no gene match: 3. The germline CDR1 and CDR2 sequences are ENHRY and SYGVKD. CDR3 sequence (DNA): TGTGCCATCAAAGGGACAGGGGGGAATGAGCAGTTCTTC. Translation: CAIKGTGGNEQFF.

The J gene is TRBJ1-5, the V gene TRBV27; no definite D call. The CDR3 sequence is 18 residues long. Per the germline V gene, CDR1 is MNHEY and CDR2 is SMNVEV (reference sequence). Trimming took 2 bases from V and 2 from J, leaving 19 bases between them. The CDR3 DNA follows: TGTGCCAGCAGTTTAAACGCGCGTCGGTCGGGTGGCAATCAGCCCCAGCATTTT. Its protein is CASSLNARRSGGNQPQHF.

The CDR3 region has the DNA TGTGCCAGCTCACCGGAGACTTCCGGGAACCGTGACACTGAAGCTTTCTTT. Amino acids: CASSPETSGNRDTEAFF. The V gene is TRBV18, the J gene TRBJ1-1; D gene uncertain. Germline assignment: CDR1 KGHSH and CDR2 LQKENI. V gave up 3 bases and J gave up 3 bases, with 20 bases separating them. The CDR3 extends over 17 amino acids.

This clone was seen a few times. The chain uses TRBV25-1 and TRBJ2-3; D is undetermined. Looked up from germline, CDR1 is MGHDK and CDR2 is SYGVNS. Trimming took 3 bases from V and 6 from J, leaving 7 bases between them. The CDR3 contains 12 residues. The CDR3 sequence: CASSDYGDTQYF. In DNA, the CDR3 is TGTGCCAGCAGTGACTACGGGGATACGCAGTATTTT.

The chain is built from TRBV5-1 and TRBJ2-5; tentatively, D is TRBD1 (6 bases). The CDR3 runs to 15 residues. Trimming cost V 5 bases and J 3 bases, with 17 bases left between them. CDR1 is SGHRS, CDR2 YFSETQ, per germline. DNA for the CDR3: TGCGCCAGCAGAAAAGGACAGTTACGAGAAGAGACCCAGTACTTC. It yields the protein CASRKGQLREETQYF. Full variable domain (remainder filled in from reference TRBV5-1 and TRBJ2-5): KAGVTQTPRYLIKTRGQQVTLSCSPISGHRSVSWYQQTPGQGLQFLFEYFSETQRNKGNFPGRFSGRQFSNSRSEMNVSTLELGDSALYLCASRKGQLREETQYFGPGTRLLVL.

The rearrangement joins TRBV10-1 to TRBJ1-1; D is uncertain. Between the trimmed V and J ends, which lost 2 bases and 5 bases, there was a span of 12 bases. Germline V gene sequence: CDR1 WNHNN, CDR2 SYGVQD (reference sequence). The CDR3 spans 14 residues. This chain's CDR3 is CASSETERETEAFF. CDR3 nucleotides: TGCGCCAGCAGTGAGACGGAGAGGGAAACTGAAGCTTTCTTT.

This clone has only one observation. The V call is TRBV28, the J call TRBJ1-5, with D tentatively TRBD1 (5 bases). Trimming removed 2 bases at V and 1 base at J, with 12 bases between. The CDR3 contains 16 residues. Germline V gene sequence: CDR1 MDHEN, CDR2 SYDVKM. The CDR3 region has the DNA TGTGCCAGCAGTTTAAGGGGCTATCGAAGCAATCAGCCCCAGCATTTT. Its protein is CASSLRGYRSNQPQHF.

V usage is TRBV9 and J usage is TRBJ1-5; TRBD1 is a possible D gene (5 bases). The CDR3 is 16 residues long. Germline values: CDR1 SGDLS, CDR2 YYNGEE. V was pared by 0 bases and J by 2 bases, with 12 bases between. The CDR3 protein is CASSVDRDLGNQPQHF. CDR3 sequence (DNA): TGTGCCAGCAGCGTAGATAGGGACCTGGGCAATCAGCCCCAGCATTTT.

The chain joins TRBV5-1 to TRBJ2-3, with 12 bases lining up with TRBD2. The junction had 8 bases not matched to a gene; V was cut back by 7 bases and J by 5 bases. CDR1 and CDR2 from the germline V gene are SGHRS and YFSETQ. There are 15 residues in the CDR3. The CDR3 nucleotides are TGCGCCAGCTCGAGACTAGCGGGAGTGGAAGATACGCAGTATTTT. It specifies CASSRLAGVEDTQYF.

CDR3 loop: CAISESWTRSYEQYF. The CDR3 DNA reads TGTGCCATCAGTGAGTCTTGGACTAGATCCTACGAGCAGTACTTC. V usage is TRBV10-3 and J usage is TRBJ2-7, with 7 bases lining up with TRBD2. The germline V gene has CDR1 ENHRY and CDR2 SYGVKD. The trim removed 0 bases at V and 1 base at J, leaving 3 bases unmatched. The CDR3 covers 15 residues.

This clone was seen once. The chain is built from TRBV19 and TRBJ2-7; the D call may be TRBD1 or TRBD2 (6 bases each). Germline V gene data show CDR1 as LNHDA and CDR2 as SQIVND (reference sequence). Trimming took off 5 bases at V and 2 bases at J, with 19 bases between the two ends. The CDR3 runs 16 residues. The CDR3 sequence: CASSPQGQRATYEQYF. CDR3 DNA sequence: TGTGCCAGTAGTCCACAGGGCCAGCGGGCTACCTACGAGCAGTACTTC.

The genes are TRBV28 and TRBJ2-5; TRBD2 matches at 8 bases. The tail of the sequence fits TRBJ2-7 better, so the J call may be wrong. CDR3 length: 16 amino acids. CDR1 and CDR2 (germline): MDHEN, SYDVKM. The CDR3 loop reads CASRGGLKSGSYEQYF. As DNA, the CDR3 is TGTGCCAGCCGGGGAGGCCTCAAGAGCGGGAGCTACGAGCAGTACTTC.

V and J are TRBV4-1 and TRBJ1-5; possibly TRBD1 for D (5 bases). With 4 bases removed from V and 6 bases from J, the gap between germline ends came to 10 bases. CDR1 and CDR2 from the germline V gene are MGHRA and YSYEKL. This CDR3 has 13 amino acids. The DNA for the CDR3 is TGCGCCAGCAGCCTTATCCAGGGTCAGCCCCAGCATTTT. This codes for CASSLIQGQPQHF.

The V and J genes are TRBV7-9 and TRBJ1-2; D call uncertain. V was clipped by 5 bases and J by 6 bases, with 13 bases between them. This CDR3 spans 13 amino acids. CDR1 is SEHNR and CDR2 is FQNEAQ in the germline V gene (reference sequence). The CDR3 loop reads CASSLRQEDGYTF. The CDR3 DNA is TGTGCCAGCAGCCTCCGGCAGGAGGATGGCTACACCTTC.

The chain carries TRBV2 and TRBJ1-1; 11 positions agree with TRBD1. The CDR3 covers 22 residues. CDR1 is SNHLY, CDR2 FYNNEI, per germline. With V trimmed by 5 bases and J by 0 bases, 23 bases remained unmatched. The CDR3: CASSRRRRDRGLPGSMNTEAFF. For the CDR3, the DNA is TGTGCCAGCAGTCGACGAAGACGGGACAGGGGGTTACCCGGCTCTATGAACACTGAAGCTTTCTTT.

The chain combines TRBV29-1 with TRBJ1-5, with 7 bases matching TRBD1. The J segment lost 3 bases and the V segment lost 4 bases, leaving 6 bases of the junction unmatched. CDR3 length equals 14 residues. The germline V gene has CDR1 SQVTM and CDR2 ANQGSEA. The CDR3 DNA is TGCAGCGTTGGCGGGACAGCAAACAATCAGCCCCAGCATTTT. Translation gives CSVGGTANNQPQHF.

The genes are TRBV4-1 and TRBJ1-5; D might be TRBD1 (5 bases). CDR3 size: 15 residues. With 1 base removed from V and 4 bases from J, the gap between germline ends came to 11 bases. The V gene's germline CDR1 is MGHRA and CDR2 YSYEKL. For the CDR3, the DNA is TGCGCCAGCAGCCAAGTGGGACGGGGTAATCAGCCCCAGCATTTT. Amino acid sequence: CASSQVGRGNQPQHF.

The rearrangement links TRBV27 to TRBJ2-1, with TRBD2 matching over 8 bases. Germline-derived CDR1 and CDR2 are MNHEY and SMNVEV (reference sequence). The CDR3 has 16 amino acids. J was trimmed by 4 bases and V by 6 bases; bases with no gene match: 11. As DNA, the CDR3 is TGTGCCAGCAGACGAGATAGCGGGATAAGATACAATGAGCAGTTCTTC. Protein sequence: CASRRDSGIRYNEQFF.